Each of the 18 T cell receptor beta chains below was sequenced from the same sample in a study of T cell repertoires in cytomegalovirus infection. Each CDR3 protein is one row after TCRdb ran MiXCR on the reads. Here the sample spans 65,000 to 95,000 distinct CDR3 sequences, about 3.8% being singletons. Sequenced input: PBMCs. All receptors derive from a human donor in good health (CMV status not recorded). Some clones in this sample may be carry-over from other donors' samples.

This clonotype was recorded many times. This chain links TRBV7-6 with TRBJ2-3; the match to TRBD1 covers 11 bases. After removal of 5 bases from V and 3 bases from J, the junction contained 7 bases not matched to a gene. Germline V gene sequence: CDR1 SGHVS, CDR2 FNYEAQ. This CDR3 region has 16 residues. CDR3 loop: CASSTWDRGKTDTQYF. CDR3 nucleotides: TGTGCCAGCAGCACTTGGGACAGGGGGAAGACAGATACGCAGTATTTT.

This clonotype was seen at least ten times. The chain joins TRBV7-9 to TRBJ1-1; 11 positions agree with TRBD1. The V gene's germline CDR1 is SEHNR and CDR2 FQNEAQ (reference sequence). The CDR3 length is 14 residues. With 3 bases clipped from V and 7 bases from J, the junction kept 4 bases outside the gene matches. CDR3 loop: CASSLGTGGIEAFF. The CDR3 DNA is TGTGCCAGCAGCTTGGGGACAGGGGGGATTGAAGCTTTCTTT.

This clonotype was detected many times. The chain combines TRBV18 with TRBJ1-5, with 9 bases lining up with TRBD1. This CDR3 region has 16 residues. Germline V gene data show CDR1 as KGHSH and CDR2 as LQKENI. Trimming removed 2 bases from V and 4 bases from J; junction bases left unmatched: 6. The CDR3 DNA reads TGTGCCAGCTCACCATCTCCAGGACAGGGGAATCAGCCCCAGCATTTT. Protein sequence: CASSPSPGQGNQPQHF.

This clonotype occurred many times. The chain links TRBV10-2 to TRBJ1-2; TRBD1 matches at 7 bases. The CDR3 has 13 amino acids. With V trimmed by 7 bases and J by 4 bases, 6 bases remained unmatched. CDR1 and CDR2 (germline): WSHSY, SAAADI. Written as DNA, the CDR3 is TGCGCCAGCATCGCGGGACAGTCCTATGGCTACACCTTC. Its translation is CASIAGQSYGYTF.

This clonotype was recorded at least ten times. CDR3 residues: CASSADGLSGNTIYF. In DNA form, the CDR3 reads TGTGCCAGCAGCGCAGATGGGCTCTCTGGAAACACCATATATTTT. This chain links TRBV7-2 with TRBJ1-3, with no clear D. Trimming cost V 5 bases and J 0 bases, with 11 bases left between them. CDR1 SGHTA and CDR2 FQGNSA come from the germline V gene. The CDR3 is 15 residues long.

This clonotype was seen ten or more times. The chain couples TRBV7-2 to TRBJ1-5, with D possibly matching TRBD1 (6 bases). Trimming removed 2 bases from V and 4 bases from J, with 12 bases in between. This CDR3 spans 15 amino acids. CDR1 is SGHTA, CDR2 FQGNSA, per germline. CDR3 sequence: CASSLNRGENQPQHF. DNA for the CDR3: TGTGCCAGCAGCTTAAATAGGGGGGAGAATCAGCCCCAGCATTTT.

About this clonotype itself: A read error may explain this, as a much larger clone is one base away. This chain links TRBV5-4 with TRBJ2-5, with D possibly TRBD2 on 7 matching bases. Germline values: CDR1 SGHNT, CDR2 YYREEE (reference sequence). This CDR3 comprises 16 residues. The CDR3 DNA reads as TGTGCCAGCAGTATTCGGAGGGGGGGCGGCCAAGAGACCCAGCACTTC. Translation gives CASSIRRGGGQETQHF. Complete variable domain (other parts from reference TRBV5-4 and TRBJ2-5): ETGVTQSPTHLIKTRGQQVTLRCSSQSGHNTVSWYQQALGQGPQFIFQYYREEENGRGNFPPRFSGLQFPNYSSELNVNALELDDSALYLCASSIRRGGGQETQHFGPGTRLLVL.

This clonotype was counted at least ten times. J is TRBJ1-3 and V is TRBV10-3; possibly TRBD1 for D (5 bases). The CDR3 consists of 14 residues. The V gene lost 10 bases and the J gene lost 0 bases, with 13 bases spanning the gap. The germline V gene has CDR1 ENHRY and CDR2 SYGVKD. The CDR3, as DNA: TGTGCCACAACTGGACAACGCTCTGGAAACACCATATATTTT. Amino acids: CATTGQRSGNTIYF.

This clonotype was recorded many times. The genes are TRBV7-6 and TRBJ2-1, with a tentative D call TRBD2 (6 bases). V was trimmed by 4 bases and J by 4 bases, leaving 11 bases between them. Germline CDR1 reads SGHVS; CDR2 reads FNYEAQ. The CDR3 is 14 amino acids. The CDR3 nucleotides read TGTGCCAGCAGCTCGCGGGGTTCTTACAATGAGCAGTTCTTC. It codes for CASSSRGSYNEQFF.

At least ten counts were recorded for this clonotype. The chain employs TRBV7-2 and TRBJ1-5, with TRBD1 matching 7 bases. CDR1 and CDR2 from the germline V gene are SGHTA and FQGNSA. This CDR3 comprises 14 residues. The junction had 7 bases not matched to a gene; V was cut back by 2 bases and J by 9 bases. The chain's CDR3 is CASSLNTGVGPQHF. DNA for the CDR3: TGTGCCAGCAGCTTAAACACAGGGGTTGGGCCCCAGCATTTT.

This clonotype has ten or more counts. The genes are TRBV20-1 and TRBJ2-7; D might be TRBD1 or TRBD2, each matching 5 bases. In germline, CDR1 is DFQATT, CDR2 SNEGSKA (reference sequence). V was pared by 6 bases and J by 9 bases, with 21 bases between. The CDR3 has 13 amino acids. Here the CDR3 DNA reads TGCAGTGCGGAACATAGGGGCCGCCGGGGGCAGTACTTC. Protein sequence: CSAEHRGRRGQYF.

This clonotype came up many times. The gene calls are TRBV7-8 and TRBJ1-1, with a weak D call TRBD1 (5 bases). CDR3 size: 14 residues. The V end lost 1 base, the J end lost 4 bases, and 10 bases lay between the germline ends. Germline-derived CDR1 and CDR2 are SGHVS and FQNEAQ. CDR3 DNA: TGTGCCAGCAGCTTAGGTAGCAGGGCCACTGAAGCTTTCTTT. As protein: CASSLGSRATEAFF.

Details on this clonotype: Mismatch with germline at one junction end may stem from a read error. V is TRBV7-2 and J is TRBJ2-7; 10 bases are shared with TRBD2. CDR1 is SGHTA and CDR2 is FQGNSA in the germline V gene. This CDR3 spans 17 amino acids. CDR3 coding DNA: TGCGCCTGCAGCTTGGCGACCCGTAGCGGGGGGAGACACGAGCGGTACTTC. Amino acid sequence: CACSLATRSGGRHERYF.

Regarding this clonotype: A read error may explain this, as a much larger clone is one base away. The rearrangement uses TRBV27 and TRBJ1-1; D not certain. The CDR3 loop spans 15 amino acids. CDR1 is MNHEY, CDR2 SMNVEV, per germline (reference sequence). CDR3 loop: CASSLSFPPNTEACF. In nucleotides, the CDR3 is TGTGCCAGCAGTTTATCTTTCCCCCCGAACACTGAAGCTTGCTTT.

Many counts were recorded for this clonotype. The chain recombines TRBV28 with TRBJ2-7; D might be TRBD1 (5 bases). The CDR3 totals 15 residues. Germline V gene data show CDR1 as MDHEN and CDR2 as SYDVKM. Trimming shortened V by 5 bases and J by 3 bases, and 17 bases separated the two germline ends. The CDR3 is CASSQLGQWGYEQYF. DNA for the CDR3: TGTGCCAGCAGTCAGCTGGGGCAGTGGGGCTACGAGCAGTACTTC.

At least ten counts were recorded for this clonotype. This chain joins TRBV10-3 and TRBJ2-7; 7 positions agree with TRBD1. Germline CDR1 reads ENHRY; CDR2 reads SYGVKD. V shed 2 bases, J shed 0 bases, and the junction held 10 bases outside the gene matches. The CDR3 extends over 17 amino acids. The CDR3 DNA sequence: TGTGCCATCAGTGAGCCAGCCTCGACAGGGAGCTCCTACGAGCAGTACTTC. Its protein is CAISEPASTGSSYEQYF.

There are many counts of this clonotype. This chain connects TRBV28 to TRBJ1-2; TRBD1 matches 9 bases. This CDR3 region has 15 residues. The germline V gene encodes CDR1 MDHEN and CDR2 SYDVKM. J was trimmed by 2 bases and V by 6 bases; bases with no gene match: 7. The CDR3 region is CASRKGQGGNYGYTF. CDR3 coding DNA: TGTGCCAGCAGAAAGGGACAGGGAGGCAACTATGGCTACACCTTC.

The sample holds many counts of this clonotype. V usage is TRBV4-3 and J usage is TRBJ2-1, with D perhaps matching TRBD1 or TRBD2 (5 bases each). The ends were cut back, 1 base at V and 2 bases at J, with 12 bases in the middle. Germline-derived CDR1 and CDR2 are LGHNA and YSLEER. This CDR3 region has 16 residues. The CDR3 bases are TGCGCCAGCAGCCAAGCGGAAGGGGAGCCCTACAATGAGCAGTTCTTC. Protein: CASSQAEGEPYNEQFF.